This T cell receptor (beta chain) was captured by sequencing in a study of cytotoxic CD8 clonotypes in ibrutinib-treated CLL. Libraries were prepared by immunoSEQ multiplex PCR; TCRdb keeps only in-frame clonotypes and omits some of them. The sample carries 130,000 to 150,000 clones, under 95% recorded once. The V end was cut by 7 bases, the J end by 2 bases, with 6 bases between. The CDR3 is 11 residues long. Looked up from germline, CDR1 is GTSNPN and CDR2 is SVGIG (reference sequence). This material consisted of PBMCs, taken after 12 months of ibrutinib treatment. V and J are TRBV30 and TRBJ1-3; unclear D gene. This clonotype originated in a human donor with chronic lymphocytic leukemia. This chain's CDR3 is CALDPGNTIYF. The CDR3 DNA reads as TGTGCCTTGGATCCTGGAAACACCATATATTTT.